This passage covers 20 T cell receptor beta chains from one sample sequenced in a study of molecular identifiers for immune sequencing clone quantification. TCRdb analysed the PCR reads with MiXCR anew, one entry per CDR3 protein. The data contain just under 650,000 distinct CDR3 sequences, about 20% of them singletons. Sequencing used naive CD8+ T cells from blood, with Jurkat cell RNA spiked in. The subset: FACS-sorted CD8+CD4-CCR7+CD45RA+ naive T cells. Receptors originate from a human donor in good health. Some libraries in this study had Jurkat cell RNA spiked in.

In this sample, this clonotype turned up a few times. The rearrangement uses TRBV28 and TRBJ2-6; D is undetermined. Germline V gene lookup returns CDR1 MDHEN and CDR2 SYDVKM. Trimming stripped 6 bases from V and 4 bases from J, with 7 bases between. This CDR3 is built from 13 residues. For the CDR3, the DNA is TGTGCCAGCAGCCATCCCGGGGCCAACGTCCTGACTTTC. Its protein is CASSHPGANVLTF.

This clonotype was counted at least ten times. The chain uses TRBV7-8 and TRBJ2-3; 13 positions agree with TRBD2. The CDR3 is 19 residues long. CDR1 is SGHVS, CDR2 FQNEAQ, per germline. The V and J ends lost 5 bases and 2 bases, in that order; junction bases with no gene match: 13. The CDR3 protein is CASSLFPTSGGPNTDTQYF. CDR3 sequence (DNA): TGTGCCAGCAGCCTATTTCCGACTAGCGGGGGGCCAAACACAGATACGCAGTATTTT. Variable domain in full (rest from reference TRBV7-8 and TRBJ2-3): GAGVSQSPRYKVAKRGQDVALRCDPISGHVSLFWYQQALGQGPEFLTYFQNEAQLDKSGLPSDRFFAERPEGSVSTLKIQRTQQEDSAVYLCASSLFPTSGGPNTDTQYFGPGTRLTVL.

This clonotype was recorded at least ten times. CDR3 in DNA: TGTGCCAGCAGTTTATCGCGACGGGGGATGGATACGCAGTATTTT. It specifies CASSLSRRGMDTQYF. The chain combines TRBV28 with TRBJ2-3, with D possibly being TRBD2 (6 bases). This CDR3 has 15 residues. The V and J ends lost 1 base and 6 bases respectively, with 14 bases between them. Germline-derived CDR1 and CDR2 are MDHEN and SYDVKM.

This rearrangement joins TRBV21-1 to TRBJ1-3. TRBV21-1 is a recognized pseudogene. CDR3 length: 16 amino acids. CDR3 DNA sequence: TGTGCCAGCAGCAAAGGGGACGTAACGGGCCGAAACACCATATATTTT. It codes for CASSKGDVTGRNTIYF.

A word on this clonotype: One base away lies a much larger clone, so this may be a sequencing read error. The rearrangement uses TRBV7-6 and TRBJ2-7; D is perhaps TRBD2 (7 bases). The CDR3 covers 13 residues. Germline CDR1 is SGHVS and CDR2 is FNYEAQ. CDR3 in DNA: TGTGCCAGTGGAAGGGGGGGTGCCTACGAGCGGTACTTC. Protein product: CASGRGGAYERYF.

This clonotype was detected many times. The V and J genes are TRBV7-9 and TRBJ2-7; no definite D call. The CDR3 sequence is 12 residues long. V was shortened by 3 bases and J by 1 base, with 4 bases between the two germline ends. Germline V lookup: CDR1 SEHNR, CDR2 FQNEAQ (reference sequence). This CDR3 reads CASSFRSYEQYF. CDR3 coding DNA: TGTGCCAGCAGCTTCCGGTCCTACGAGCAGTACTTC.

The chain joins TRBV25-1 to TRBJ1-1; weak D call: TRBD1 (5 bases). V lost 3 bases, J lost 4 bases, and 9 bases lay in between. CDR1 is MGHDK, CDR2 SYGVNS, per germline. CDR3 length equals 13 residues. The CDR3 DNA is TGTGCCAGCAGTGAGGAGGACATCACTGAAGCTTTCTTT. Its translation is CASSEEDITEAFF.

In regard to this clonotype: No conserved phenylalanine or tryptophan is present at the end of the CDR3, so a read error is the likely explanation. The limits of the CDR3 on the DNA are not certain, so only TCRdb's listed CDR3 is given. The chain has TRBV5-1 and TRBJ2-3; the D call in the table, TRBD2, was not verified against the DNA. The V gene's germline CDR1 is SGHRS and CDR2 YFSETQ. The CDR3 has 15 residues if both end residues are counted. The CDR3 spells CASNPLAGATDTRYL.

There are many counts of this clonotype. The CDR3 sequence: CSARDRQGIEQYF. CDR3 nucleotide sequence: TGCAGTGCTAGAGATCGTCAGGGGATCGAGCAGTACTTC. The rearrangement uses TRBV20-1 and TRBJ2-7; D possibly corresponds to TRBD1 (6 bases). The V end was cut by 0 bases, the J end by 6 bases, with 12 bases between. The CDR3 length is 13 residues. Per the germline V gene, CDR1 is DFQATT and CDR2 is SNEGSKA (reference sequence).

Remarks on this clonotype: Possible read error: a much larger clone is one base away. The V gene is TRBV28, the J gene TRBJ2-1; TRBD1 or TRBD2 may be the D gene (5 bases each). CDR1 and CDR2 from the germline V gene are MDHEN and SYDVKM. This CDR3 is built from 14 residues. Trimming left V 5 bases short and J 7 bases short, with 15 bases between. The CDR3 region is CASSRGDPENEQFF. DNA for the CDR3: TGTGCCAGCAGTCGGGGCGACCCGGAAAATGAGCAGTTCTTC.

This clonotype has a count of ten or more. This chain uses TRBV6-5 with TRBJ2-7; the D gene is possibly TRBD2 (6 bases). The germline V gene has CDR1 MNHEY and CDR2 SVGAGI. CDR3 length equals 15 residues. Trimming removed 1 base from V and 2 bases from J, with 12 bases in between. The CDR3 loop reads CASSYYSSGAYEQYF. The CDR3 nucleotides read TGTGCCAGCAGTTACTACAGTTCGGGAGCCTACGAGCAGTACTTC.

Concerning this clonotype itself: This sequence may be a read error, since a much larger clone differs from it by one base. V and J are TRBV3-1 and TRBJ1-1; 10 bases align to TRBD1. Germline CDR1 reads LGHDT; CDR2 reads YNNKEL (reference sequence). This CDR3 spans 16 amino acids. The CDR3 is CASSQGQGMMNTEASF. CDR3 nucleotide sequence: TGTGCCAGCAGCCAGGGACAGGGGATGATGAACACTGAAGCTTCCTTT.

In this sample, this clonotype turned up many times. The J gene is TRBJ2-7, the V gene TRBV7-9; D perhaps matches TRBD2 (6 bases). Looked up from germline, CDR1 is SEHNR and CDR2 is FQNEAQ (reference sequence). The V gene lost 2 bases and the J gene lost 0 bases, with 11 bases spanning the gap. This CDR3 is built from 15 residues. CDR3 sequence (DNA): TGTGCCAGCAGCTTATCGGCGGGGTTCTCCTACGAGCAGTACTTC. Protein sequence: CASSLSAGFSYEQYF.

This clonotype has only a few counts. This chain uses TRBV10-1 with TRBJ2-3; a possible D gene is TRBD1 (5 bases). The V and J ends lost 5 bases and 2 bases respectively, with 11 bases between them. Germline V lookup: CDR1 WNHNN, CDR2 SYGVQD (reference sequence). The CDR3 totals 14 residues. The CDR3 is CASSFRQYTDTQYF. The CDR3 bases are TGCGCCAGCAGTTTTAGACAGTACACAGATACGCAGTATTTT.

In regard to this clonotype: The junction does not match germline at one end; this may be a read error. J is TRBJ2-7 and V is TRBV4-3, with 7 bases aligning to TRBD1. Germline CDR1 is LGHNA and CDR2 is YSLEER. CDR3 length equals 14 residues. CDR3 residues: CASSPRDSSYERYF. The CDR3 coding sequence is TGCGCCAGCAGCCCCCGGGACAGTTCCTACGAGCGGTACTTC.

A word on this clonotype: This CDR3 fails to terminate in the conserved phenylalanine or tryptophan, so it likely reflects a read error. The chain combines TRBV7-3 with TRBJ2-7; a weak D match, TRBD1 (6 bases). The CDR3 covers 12 residues. Germline CDR1 is SGHTA and CDR2 is FQGTGA. The CDR3 loop reads CASGLVTGEQYL. CDR3 bases: TGTGCCAGCGGCTTAGTTACAGGGGAGCAGTACCTC.

This clonotype has just a few counts. The chain links TRBV30 to TRBJ1-3; TRBD1 matches at 9 bases. The V segment lost 0 bases and the J segment 4 bases; nucleotides outside the gene matches: 1. The CDR3 spans 14 residues. Per the germline V gene, CDR1 is GTSNPN and CDR2 is SVGIG (reference sequence). DNA for the CDR3: TGTGCCTGGAGTGTGGGGACAGGGGGAAACACCATATATTTT. Translated, it gives CAWSVGTGGNTIYF.

A word on this clonotype: This may come from a read error, since a much larger clone is one base off. The rearrangement uses TRBV27 and TRBJ2-3, with D unclear. CDR1 and CDR2 (germline): MNHEY, SMNVEV (reference sequence). The CDR3 contains 14 residues. The CDR3 nucleotides read TGTGCCAGCAGTAGTAGGCCTCTCTCGGATACGCAGTGTTTT. This translates into CASSSRPLSDTQCF.

This clonotype was detected many times. This CDR3 is CASSLSPDRGNSYEQYF. DNA for the CDR3: TGTGCCAGCAGTTTATCCCCGGACCGGGGGAACTCCTACGAGCAGTACTTC. The chain has TRBV28 and TRBJ2-7; D is perhaps TRBD2 (6 bases). Germline CDR1 reads MDHEN; CDR2 reads SYDVKM. CDR3 length: 17 amino acids. V lost 1 base, J lost 0 bases, and 16 bases lay in between.

Ten or more counts support this clonotype. V is TRBV5-1 and J is TRBJ2-7; D might be TRBD2 (6 bases). V dropped 1 base and J dropped 5 bases, with 13 bases sitting between them. The germline CDR1 and CDR2 sequences are SGHRS and YFSETQ. This CDR3 is built from 14 residues. CDR3 in DNA: TGCGCCAGCAGCTTGTTTTTAGGAGGGCACGAGCAGTACTTC. Amino acid sequence: CASSLFLGGHEQYF.